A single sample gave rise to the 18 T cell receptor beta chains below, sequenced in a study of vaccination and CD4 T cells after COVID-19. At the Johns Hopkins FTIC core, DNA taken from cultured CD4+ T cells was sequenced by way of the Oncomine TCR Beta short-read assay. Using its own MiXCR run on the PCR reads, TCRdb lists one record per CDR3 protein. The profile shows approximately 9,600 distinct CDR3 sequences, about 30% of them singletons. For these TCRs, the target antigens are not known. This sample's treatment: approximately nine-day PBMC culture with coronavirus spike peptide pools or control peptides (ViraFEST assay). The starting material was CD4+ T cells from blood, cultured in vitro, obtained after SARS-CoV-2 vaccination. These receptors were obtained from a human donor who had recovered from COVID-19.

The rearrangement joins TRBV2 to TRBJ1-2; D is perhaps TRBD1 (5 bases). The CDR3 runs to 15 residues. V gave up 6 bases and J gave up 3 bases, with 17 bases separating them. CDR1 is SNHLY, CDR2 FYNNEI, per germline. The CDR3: CASRHPARGDYGYTF. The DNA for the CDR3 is TGTGCCAGCAGGCACCCGGCCCGGGGCGACTATGGCTACACCTTC.

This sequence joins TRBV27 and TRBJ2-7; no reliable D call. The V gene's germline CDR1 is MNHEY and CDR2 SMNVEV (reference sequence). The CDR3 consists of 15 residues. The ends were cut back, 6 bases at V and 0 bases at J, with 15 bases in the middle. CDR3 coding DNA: TGTGCCAGCAGCCGGATCCATCTTAGCTCCTACGAGCAGTACTTC. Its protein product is CASSRIHLSSYEQYF.

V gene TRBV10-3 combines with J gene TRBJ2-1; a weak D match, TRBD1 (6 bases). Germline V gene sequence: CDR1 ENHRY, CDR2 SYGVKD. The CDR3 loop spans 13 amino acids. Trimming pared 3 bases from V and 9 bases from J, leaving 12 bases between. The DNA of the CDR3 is TGTGCCATCAGTGACGGGGTCAGGGGTGAGCAGTTCTTC. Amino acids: CAISDGVRGEQFF.

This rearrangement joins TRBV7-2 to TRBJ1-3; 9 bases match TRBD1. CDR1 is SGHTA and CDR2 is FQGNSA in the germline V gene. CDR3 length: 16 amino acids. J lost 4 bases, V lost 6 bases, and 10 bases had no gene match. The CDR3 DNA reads TGTGCCAGCAGAAAAGAAACCGGGACAGGGGGAAACACCATATATTTT. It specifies CASRKETGTGGNTIYF.

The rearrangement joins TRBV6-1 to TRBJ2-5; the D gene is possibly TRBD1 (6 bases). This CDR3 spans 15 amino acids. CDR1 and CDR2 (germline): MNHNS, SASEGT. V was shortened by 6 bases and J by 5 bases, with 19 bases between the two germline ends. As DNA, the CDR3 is TGTGCCAGCAGCGTAGGGGGACGGCCGAGGGAGACCCAGTACTTC. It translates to CASSVGGRPRETQYF.

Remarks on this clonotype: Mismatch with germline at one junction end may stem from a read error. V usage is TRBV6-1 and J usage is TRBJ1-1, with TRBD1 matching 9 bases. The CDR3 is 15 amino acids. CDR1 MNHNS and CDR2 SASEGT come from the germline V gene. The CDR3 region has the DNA TGTGCCAGCAGTGCCACCGGGACAGGGAACGCTGAAGCTTTCTTT. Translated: CASSATGTGNAEAFF.

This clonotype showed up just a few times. In DNA, the CDR3 is TGTGCCAGCAGCCCCAGAGTAGACGACAATGAGCAGTTCTTC. Translation: CASSPRVDDNEQFF. The rearrangement joins TRBV7-7 to TRBJ2-1; D remains ambiguous. CDR1 is SSHAT, CDR2 FNYEAQ, per germline (reference sequence). This CDR3 comprises 14 residues. V was cut by 5 bases and J by 5 bases, with 13 bases left in between. The whole variable domain, filled in from reference TRBV7-7 and TRBJ2-1, reads GAGVSQSPRYKVTKRGQDVTLRCDPISSHATLYWYQQALGQGPEFLTYFNYEAQPDKSGLPSDRFSAERPEGSISTLTIQRTEQRDSAMYRCASSPRVDDNEQFFGPGTRLTVL.

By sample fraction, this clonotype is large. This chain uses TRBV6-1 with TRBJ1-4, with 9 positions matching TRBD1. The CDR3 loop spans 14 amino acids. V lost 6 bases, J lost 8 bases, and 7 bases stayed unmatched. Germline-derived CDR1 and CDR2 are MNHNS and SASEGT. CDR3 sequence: CASRRTGVGEKLFF. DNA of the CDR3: TGTGCCAGCAGACGGACAGGGGTTGGAGAAAAACTGTTTTTT.

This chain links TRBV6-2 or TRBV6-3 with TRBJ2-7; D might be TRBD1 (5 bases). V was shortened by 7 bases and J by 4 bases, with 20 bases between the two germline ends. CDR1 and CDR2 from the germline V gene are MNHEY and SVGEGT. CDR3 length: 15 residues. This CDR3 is CASTSDRQSLYEQYF. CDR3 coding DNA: TGTGCCAGCACTTCTGACAGACAATCTTTATACGAGCAGTACTTC.

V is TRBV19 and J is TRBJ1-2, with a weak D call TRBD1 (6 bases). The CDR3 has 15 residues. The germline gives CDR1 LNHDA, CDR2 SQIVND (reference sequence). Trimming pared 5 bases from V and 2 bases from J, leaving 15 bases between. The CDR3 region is CASSRSGQGNYGYTF. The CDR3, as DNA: TGTGCCAGTAGTCGTTCGGGGCAGGGGAACTATGGCTACACCTTC.

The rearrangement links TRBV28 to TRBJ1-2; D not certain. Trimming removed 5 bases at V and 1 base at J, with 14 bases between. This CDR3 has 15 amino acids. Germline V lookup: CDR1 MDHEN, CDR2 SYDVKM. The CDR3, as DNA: TGTGCCAGCAGTCCCAGGTCCCAGAATAACTATGGCTACACCTTC. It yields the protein CASSPRSQNNYGYTF.

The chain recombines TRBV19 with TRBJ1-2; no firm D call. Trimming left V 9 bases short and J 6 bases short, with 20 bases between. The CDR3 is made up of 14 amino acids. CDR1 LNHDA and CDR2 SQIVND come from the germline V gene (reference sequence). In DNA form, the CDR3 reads TGTGCCAGCCGACTCCTCGGGGAAGGCGATGGCTACACCTTC. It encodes CASRLLGEGDGYTF.

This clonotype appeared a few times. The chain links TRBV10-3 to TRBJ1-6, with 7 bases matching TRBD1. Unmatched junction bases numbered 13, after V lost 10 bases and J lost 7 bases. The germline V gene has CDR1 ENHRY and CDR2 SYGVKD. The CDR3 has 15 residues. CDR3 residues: CATKIDDRVNSPLHF. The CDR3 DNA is TGTGCCACAAAGATAGACGACAGGGTAAATTCACCCCTCCACTTT.

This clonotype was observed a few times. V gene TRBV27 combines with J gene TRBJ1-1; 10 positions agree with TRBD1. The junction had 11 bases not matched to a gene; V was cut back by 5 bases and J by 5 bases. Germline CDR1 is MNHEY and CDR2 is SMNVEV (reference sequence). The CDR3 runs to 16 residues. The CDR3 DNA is TGTGCCAGCAGTCTCCTCTCGGGGACAGGGGTAACTGAAGCTTTCTTT. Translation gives CASSLLSGTGVTEAFF.

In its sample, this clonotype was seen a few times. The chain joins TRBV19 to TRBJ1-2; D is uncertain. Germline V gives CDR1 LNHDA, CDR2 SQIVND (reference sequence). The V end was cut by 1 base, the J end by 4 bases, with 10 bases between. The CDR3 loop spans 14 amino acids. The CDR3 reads CASSIVSPGYGYTF. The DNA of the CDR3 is TGTGCCAGTAGTATAGTCTCCCCCGGCTATGGCTACACCTTC.

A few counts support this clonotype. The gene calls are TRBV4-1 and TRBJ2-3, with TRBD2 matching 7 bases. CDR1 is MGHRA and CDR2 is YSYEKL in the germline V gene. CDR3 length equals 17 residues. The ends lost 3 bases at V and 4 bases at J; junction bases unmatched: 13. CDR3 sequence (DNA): TGCGCCAGCAGCCAGCGACGGGGGACTAACGCCCCAGATACGCAGTATTTT. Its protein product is CASSQRRGTNAPDTQYF.

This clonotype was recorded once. CDR3 region: CSVEDPSGGYGYTF. The CDR3 DNA reads TGCAGCGTTGAAGATCCCTCAGGGGGCTATGGCTACACCTTC. The V and J genes are TRBV29-1 and TRBJ1-2; 7 bases are shared with TRBD1. The CDR3 spans 14 residues. Germline V gives CDR1 SQVTM, CDR2 ANQGSEA. Trimming cost V 0 bases and J 4 bases; bases outside gene matches: 5.

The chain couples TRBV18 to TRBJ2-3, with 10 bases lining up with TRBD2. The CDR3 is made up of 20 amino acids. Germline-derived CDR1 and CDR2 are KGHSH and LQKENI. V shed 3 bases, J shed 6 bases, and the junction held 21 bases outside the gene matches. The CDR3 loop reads CASSPAGLAGDRTGLDTQYF. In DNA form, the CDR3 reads TGTGCCAGCTCACCCGCCGGGCTAGCGGGAGACCGTACCGGTTTGGATACGCAGTATTTT.